Sequencing of this T cell receptor beta chain was carried out in a study of tumor-infiltrating lymphocytes in primary liver carcinoma. The wider study: The patient group consisted of men and women aged 30 to 69 years. Sample counts of productive TCRbeta reads spanned roughly 3.5 to 7.13 million; these counts were similar across tissue types.

The germline V and J ends were trimmed by 0 bases and 7 bases, with 9 bases remaining between them. Germline assignment: CDR1 GTSNPN and CDR2 SVGIG (reference sequence). CDR3 size: 13 residues. The input was about 500 ng total RNA; TCR beta cDNA was made from it with a constant-region primer. Three nested multiplex PCR rounds, a slightly modified ARM-PCR, produced the libraries for TCR beta. TRBV1-TRBV30 forward primers paired with a C-beta reverse primer were used in the first two PCR rounds, which ran approximately 11 cycles each. TCRdb used MiXCR to reprocess the multiplex PCR reads, holding one entry per CDR3 protein. This table has about 48,000 distinct CDR3 sequences, 70% to 85% appearing once. The sample holds many counts of this clonotype. Co-extraction of both nucleic acids (RNA and DNA) used about 20-33 mg of unsorted bulk tissue.

This clonotype was sampled from a man aged 35 to 55 with primary liver carcinoma and hepatitis B virus infection. Sample: liver tumor tissue from sampling region 3. Subset indicated: tumor region T3, left-lateral pole. This chain uses TRBV30 with TRBJ1-4, with unresolved D. CDR3 sequence (DNA): TGTGCCTGGAGTGTCCGGGGTACTGAAAAACTGTTTTTT. Protein product: CAWSVRGTEKLFF.